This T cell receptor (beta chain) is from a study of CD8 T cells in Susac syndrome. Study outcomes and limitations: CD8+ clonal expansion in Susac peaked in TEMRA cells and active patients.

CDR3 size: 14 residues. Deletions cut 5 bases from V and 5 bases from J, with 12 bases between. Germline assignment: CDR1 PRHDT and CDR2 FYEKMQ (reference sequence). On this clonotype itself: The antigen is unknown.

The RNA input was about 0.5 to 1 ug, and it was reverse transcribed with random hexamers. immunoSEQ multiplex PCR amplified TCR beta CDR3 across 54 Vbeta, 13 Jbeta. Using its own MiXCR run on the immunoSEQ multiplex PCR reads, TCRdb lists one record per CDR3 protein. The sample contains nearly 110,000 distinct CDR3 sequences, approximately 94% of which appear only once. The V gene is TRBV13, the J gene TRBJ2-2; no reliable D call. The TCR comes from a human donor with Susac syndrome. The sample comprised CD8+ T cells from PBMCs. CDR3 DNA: TGTGCCAGCAGCCCTCGAAGTACTACCGGGGAGCTGTTTTTT. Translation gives CASSPRSTTGELFF.